The present T cell receptor beta chain was sequenced within a study of T cell responses to AZD1222 COVID-19 vaccine (dated by TCRdb to about 2021). With regard to the full study: TCR sequencing covered approximately 230 trial participants: 207 given two doses of AZD1222 and approximately 25 given two doses of MenACWY control vaccine. Trial participants were enrolled by age into subgroups of 18-55, 56-69 and 70-plus years, and around 150, 28 and 57 TCR-sequenced participants, respectively, were included in these subgroups. General study outcomes and caveats: Most participants were white British and females outnumbered males, and the authors suggested that clonal diversity may have been underestimated. In the small 56-69-year group, the increase in depth fell short of significance, most likely because of low power. No day 14 peak-response samples were available, so repertoires were characterized only after the peak T cell response. A significant rise in spike-specific TCR breadth and depth was observed after two AZD1222 doses relative to day 0 and relative to MenACWY recipients. Conclusions about previously exposed vaccinees were limited because only a handful of AZD1222 recipients were SARS-CoV-2 seropositive at baseline. Vaccine-associated CD4 TCRs spanned the whole spike protein, with dominant responses in regions 160-218 and 743-854. Epitopes outside the regions mutated in the B.1.351 and B.1.1.7 variants were reportedly recognized by nearly half of the unique spike-specific TCRs.

This clone was detected only once. Its antigen remains undetermined. Base quality data are lacking; no much larger clone is found one base away. From the cysteine up to the phenylalanine, the CDR3 has a length of 11 residues. CDR3 DNA only is kept here, 33 bases in frame from base 1. CDR1 and CDR2 are read off the germline V gene (reference sequence) as DFQATT and SNEGSKA. The V end loses 4 bases and the J end loses 8 bases, and a stretch of 12 bases separates them. The CDR3 regions of human TCRbeta chains were subjected to immunosequencing. In the authors' own workflow: Repertoire TCRs were matched against a reference library of SARS-CoV-2-specific TCRs generated with the MIRA antigen-specificity platform. Breadth meant the fraction of unique TCRs that were SARS-CoV-2-associated, whereas depth meant the fraction of total T cells that were SARS-CoV-2-associated. Using the MIRA data, each spike-specific TCR was mapped to the spike region that the TCR reacts to and placed in a CD4 or CD8 class. Log10-transformed breadth and depth values were compared by one-way ANOVA with Sidak's multiple comparisons tests. This is the immuneACCESS table as TCRdb keeps it, with only in-frame sequences that have V and J called. A part of the clones is gone; compared with another copy, unresolved V genes explain less than half, and the rest is unexplained. D and trimming come from the DNA, and the V and J calls and clone size come from that table. The sample table holds under 150,000 clones, of which about nine tenths were seen once. The leading ten clones occupy just under 2% of the sample.

The intended sense of this specimen's time point label: about 28 days (+/-7) after the second vaccine dose. AZD1222 recipients given second doses at about 4 weeks or at about 12 weeks were pooled, since spike-specific TCR depth and breadth were not found to differ between the two schedules. Vaccinee samples were obtained from the UK trials COV001 and COV002, which included a single-blind randomized controlled phase 2/3 trial of AZD1222 (ChAdOx1 nCoV-19) in healthy adults. Trial participant PBMC samples were collected at day 0 and day 28 after the second dose for TCRbeta chain sequencing. Recombination joined TRBV20-1 with TRBJ2-7, with no confidently assigned D gene. Sample: peripheral blood, taken 28 days after the second AZD1222 dose. The TCR originated in an adult who received the AZD1222 COVID-19 vaccine. The DNA sequence reads TGCAGTGCTAAAAGATCCCAGAAGCAGTACTTC. Its product reads: CSAKRSQKQYF.